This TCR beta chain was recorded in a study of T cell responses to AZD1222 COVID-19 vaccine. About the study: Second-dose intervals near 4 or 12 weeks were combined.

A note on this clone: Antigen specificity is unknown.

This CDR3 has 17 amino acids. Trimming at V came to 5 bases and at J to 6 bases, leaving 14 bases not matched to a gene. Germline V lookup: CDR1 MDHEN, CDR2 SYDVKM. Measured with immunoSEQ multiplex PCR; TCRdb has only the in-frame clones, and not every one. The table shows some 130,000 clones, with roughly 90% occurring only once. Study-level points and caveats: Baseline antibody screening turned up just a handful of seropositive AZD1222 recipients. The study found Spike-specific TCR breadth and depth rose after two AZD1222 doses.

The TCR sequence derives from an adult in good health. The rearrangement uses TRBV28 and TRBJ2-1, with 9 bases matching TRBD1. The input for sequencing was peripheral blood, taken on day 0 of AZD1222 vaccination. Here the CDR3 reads CASSKLSPGQGGNEQFF. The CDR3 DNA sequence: TGTGCCAGCAGTAAGTTATCCCCGGGACAGGGAGGCAATGAGCAGTTCTTC. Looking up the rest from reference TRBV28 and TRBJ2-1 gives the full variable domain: DVKVTQSSRYLVKRTGEKVFLECVQDMDHENMFWYRQDPGLGLRLIYFSYDVKMKEKGDIPEGYSVSREKKERFSLILESASTNQTSMYLCASSKLSPGQGGNEQFFGPGTRLTVL.